Each of the 29 T cell receptor beta chains below was sequenced from the same sample in a study of Ad26.COV2.S vaccination and SARS-CoV-2 variants. This sample's treatment: around 19 received Ad26.COV2.S at low or high dose, single or two shots; about 5 received placebo; per-sample allocation not given. Samples came from day 63 after the first vaccine or placebo injection. Using immunoSEQ multiplex PCR, the repertoire was profiled, and TCRdb retains in-frame clones only, with some absent. The data hold about 680,000 clones, with around 89% observed a single time. Source: peripheral blood, taken in a trial of Ad26.COV2.S vaccine versus placebo. These receptors came from a person between 18 and 65 years old who received the Ad26.COV2.S COVID-19 vaccine or a placebo.

V usage is TRBV19 and J usage is TRBJ2-1; no reliable D call. This CDR3 is built from 13 residues. V shed 6 bases and J shed 5 bases, with 11 bases lying between them. Germline CDR1 LNHDA, CDR2 SQIVND (reference sequence). DNA for the CDR3: TGTGCCAGTAGGGAGTACTTGAACAATGAGCAGTTCTTC. Encoded protein: CASREYLNNEQFF.

The table lists this clone with a count of one. CDR3 nucleotide sequence: TGTGCCAGTAGTGTCTCGGGACTCCCGAAAGGCAATCAGCCCCAGCATTTT. This codes for CASSVSGLPKGNQPQHF. V and J are TRBV19 and TRBJ1-5, with D possibly being TRBD1 (5 bases). V was shortened by 5 bases and J by 2 bases, with 19 bases between the two germline ends. Germline V lookup: CDR1 LNHDA, CDR2 SQIVND (reference sequence). This CDR3 region has 17 residues.

The gene calls are TRBV24-1 and TRBJ2-7; 7 nucleotides agree with TRBD2. The J segment lost 5 bases and the V segment lost 5 bases, leaving 5 bases of the junction unmatched. The length of the CDR3 is 13 residues. The germline gives CDR1 KGHDR, CDR2 SFDVKD. The CDR3 DNA sequence: TGTGCCACCAGTGTGGCAGGGACTAACGAGCAGTACTTC. Its protein is CATSVAGTNEQYF.

This rearrangement joins TRBV3-1 (or the pseudogene TRBV3-2) to TRBJ1-1; 8 bases agree with TRBD1. J lost 2 bases, V lost 2 bases, and 7 bases had no gene match. The CDR3 consists of 16 residues. From germline, CDR1 is LGHDT and CDR2 YNNKEL (reference sequence). CDR3 nucleotide sequence: TGTGCCAGCAGCCAAACAGGGGGGGGAACAAACACTGAAGCTTTCTTT. Its translation is CASSQTGGGTNTEAFF.

The chain combines TRBV30 with TRBJ2-7; TRBD1 agrees at 7 bases. V gave up 0 bases and J gave up 5 bases; unmatched junction bases: 7. CDR3 length: 14 amino acids. Looked up from germline, CDR1 is GTSNPN and CDR2 is SVGIG (reference sequence). The DNA for the CDR3 is TGTGCCTGGAGTGTAGGGCAGGGGGACAACGAGCAGTACTTC. It yields the protein CAWSVGQGDNEQYF.

The chain employs TRBV27 and TRBJ2-1; the D gene is possibly TRBD1 (6 bases). This CDR3 is 16 amino acids long. The V gene lost 6 bases and the J gene lost 1 base, with 16 bases spanning the gap. The V gene's germline CDR1 is MNHEY and CDR2 SMNVEV (reference sequence). In DNA, the CDR3 is TGTGCCAGCAGGACGGACAGTACCAAGTCCTACAATGAGCAGTTCTTC. Translated: CASRTDSTKSYNEQFF.

Only a few counts were recorded for this clone. The chain is built from TRBV29-1 and TRBJ2-1; tentatively, D is TRBD2 (6 bases). This CDR3 has 15 amino acids. Trimming took 4 bases from V and 0 from J, leaving 13 bases between them. Germline V gives CDR1 SQVTM, CDR2 ANQGSEA. Here the CDR3 DNA reads TGCAGCGTTGTGACGCAGGGAGGCTCCTACAATGAGCAGTTCTTC. The encoded protein is CSVVTQGGSYNEQFF.

The chain couples TRBV5-6 to TRBJ2-2, with TRBD2 as a possible D gene (6 bases). V lost 3 bases and J 0 bases, leaving 9 bases between the germline ends. Per germline, CDR1 SGHDT and CDR2 YYEEEE. CDR3 length: 15 residues. Here the CDR3 reads CASSWGTPNTGELFF. The CDR3 DNA is TGTGCCAGCAGCTGGGGGACTCCGAACACCGGGGAGCTGTTTTTT.

The V gene is TRBV18, the J gene TRBJ2-7; 13 positions match TRBD2. The germline gives CDR1 KGHSH, CDR2 LQKENI. V was clipped by 2 bases and J by 0 bases; unmatched bases: 7. This CDR3 comprises 18 residues. In DNA, the CDR3 is TGTGCCAGCTCACCAGGGACTAGCGGGACGGTCGGCTCCTACGAGCAGTACTTC. This codes for CASSPGTSGTVGSYEQYF.

The rearrangement joins TRBV4-1 to TRBJ2-7; D gene unclear. This CDR3 region has 13 residues. With 4 bases removed from V and 5 bases from J, the gap between germline ends came to 12 bases. Germline V gives CDR1 MGHRA, CDR2 YSYEKL. This CDR3 is CASSPSVYNEQYF. The CDR3 region has the DNA TGCGCCAGCAGCCCAAGCGTGTACAACGAGCAGTACTTC.

This chain joins TRBV7-2 and TRBJ1-2; no definite D call. Trimming cost V 2 bases and J 8 bases, with 9 bases left between them. Germline CDR1 is SGHTA and CDR2 is FQGNSA. The CDR3 contains 12 residues. The CDR3 loop is CASSLTQAGYTF. CDR3 coding DNA: TGTGCCAGCAGCTTAACGCAGGCGGGCTACACCTTC.

The rearrangement joins TRBV2 to TRBJ2-2; D is undetermined. This CDR3 has 14 residues. CDR1 SNHLY and CDR2 FYNNEI come from the germline V gene. Trimming pared 2 bases from V and 5 bases from J, leaving 9 bases between. Here the CDR3 DNA reads TGTGCCAGCAGTGAAAGTAGGGAAACCGGGGAGCTGTTTTTT. Its protein product is CASSESRETGELFF.

As for this clone: One junction end disagrees with the germline gene, perhaps due to a read error. V and J are TRBV19 and TRBJ1-1; D remains unclear. Germline V CDR1 and CDR2: LNHDA, SQIVND (reference sequence). The CDR3 totals 16 residues. CDR3 in amino acids: CASSLDRWPRNTEAFF. For the CDR3, the DNA is TGTGCCAGTAGTCTAGACCGTTGGCCGAGGAACACTGAAGCTTTCTTT.

This clone was counted a few times. This chain connects TRBV27 to TRBJ1-5; D gene uncertain. Germline V gives CDR1 MNHEY, CDR2 SMNVEV (reference sequence). V was shortened by 8 bases and J by 0 bases, with 8 bases between the two germline ends. The CDR3 is made up of 13 amino acids. The DNA for the CDR3 is TGTGCCAGCCGCCCCTATAGCAATCAGCCCCAGCATTTT. It specifies CASRPYSNQPQHF.

This chain joins TRBV5-5 and TRBJ1-1; 9 bases agree with TRBD1. Germline-derived CDR1 and CDR2 are SGHKS and YYEKEE (reference sequence). With V trimmed by 5 bases and J by 8 bases, 10 bases remained unmatched. CDR3 length: 14 residues. DNA for the CDR3: TGTGCCAGCAGGGCCGCCCTCGGGACAGGGGAAGCTTTCTTT. This codes for CASRAALGTGEAFF.

V and J are TRBV6-5 and TRBJ1-3; D remains unclear. Germline V gives CDR1 MNHEY, CDR2 SVGAGI. Between the trimmed V and J ends, which lost 2 bases and 4 bases, there was a span of 6 bases. The CDR3 has 13 amino acids. The CDR3 region is CASSYAPGNTIYF. CDR3 nucleotide sequence: TGTGCCAGCAGTTACGCCCCCGGAAACACCATATATTTT.

The rearrangement links TRBV5-6 to TRBJ2-4; possibly TRBD2 for D (6 bases). The CDR3 contains 16 residues. From germline, CDR1 is SGHDT and CDR2 YYEEEE. Trimming stripped 3 bases from V and 2 bases from J, with 15 bases between. CDR3 residues: CASSSTGTLTKNIQYF. Written as DNA, the CDR3 is TGTGCCAGCAGCTCCACTGGGACTTTGACCAAAAACATTCAGTACTTC.

This clone has a handful of counts. V gene TRBV7-9 combines with J gene TRBJ1-3, with 9 nucleotides matching TRBD1. This CDR3 contains 15 residues. V was clipped by 6 bases and J by 4 bases; unmatched bases: 7. CDR1 and CDR2 (germline): SEHNR, FQNEAQ (reference sequence). Written as DNA, the CDR3 is TGTGCCAGCAGGCGGACAGGGGAGTTGGGAAACACCATATATTTT. It yields the protein CASRRTGELGNTIYF.

The V and J genes are TRBV6-5 and TRBJ2-7; D is undetermined. The V and J ends lost 0 bases and 0 bases respectively, with 9 bases between them. From germline, CDR1 is MNHEY and CDR2 SVGAGI. This CDR3 comprises 15 residues. CDR3 nucleotides: TGTGCCAGCAGTTACTCTGCAGGTTACTCCTACGAGCAGTACTTC. Translated: CASSYSAGYSYEQYF.

The CDR3, as DNA: TGTGCCAGCAGTGCAGCCCGCGGAGCTTTCTTT. It encodes CASSAARGAFF. The chain has TRBV6-1 and TRBJ1-1, with D uncertain. The CDR3 contains 11 residues. V gave up 4 bases and J gave up 10 bases, with 10 bases separating them. CDR1 and CDR2 from the germline V gene are MNHNS and SASEGT.

This chain connects TRBV3-1 (or the pseudogene TRBV3-2) to TRBJ2-2; D possibly corresponds to TRBD2 (6 bases). Trimming removed 1 base from V and 2 bases from J, with 11 bases in between. Germline V lookup: CDR1 LGHDT, CDR2 YNNKEL (reference sequence). CDR3 length: 16 amino acids. CDR3 coding DNA: TGTGCCAGCAGCCAAGGGCGGGGTCTCAACACCGGGGAGCTGTTTTTT. It yields the protein CASSQGRGLNTGELFF.

Written as DNA, the CDR3 is TGTGCCAGCAGCCCGATGCCCAGGGTTGGTGAGCAGTTCTTC. It encodes CASSPMPRVGEQFF. The chain is built from TRBV14 and TRBJ2-1; D perhaps matches TRBD1 (5 bases). With 4 bases removed from V and 9 bases from J, the gap between germline ends came to 16 bases. This CDR3 has 14 amino acids. The germline V gene has CDR1 SGHDN and CDR2 FVKESK.

This chain joins TRBV27 and TRBJ1-6, with a possible D match to TRBD1 (5 bases). Germline CDR1 is MNHEY and CDR2 is SMNVEV (reference sequence). Trimming removed 7 bases from V and 13 bases from J, with 20 bases in between. This CDR3 has 14 residues. The CDR3 protein is CASTLADSLLPLHF. CDR3 DNA: TGTGCCAGCACCCTTGCCGACAGCCTTTTGCCCCTCCACTTT.

The chain links TRBV4-3 to TRBJ1-1, with a weak D call TRBD1 (5 bases). Per germline, CDR1 LGHNA and CDR2 YSLEER. V dropped 2 bases and J dropped 2 bases, with 9 bases sitting between them. This CDR3 has 14 residues. CDR3: CASSQYQGNTEAFF. The DNA of the CDR3 is TGCGCCAGCAGCCAATACCAGGGCAACACTGAAGCTTTCTTT.

The J gene is TRBJ1-2, the V gene TRBV24-1; 7 bases match TRBD1. Per the germline V gene, CDR1 is KGHDR and CDR2 is SFDVKD. V lost 3 bases to trimming and J lost 7 bases; unmatched junction nucleotides: 7. The CDR3 is made up of 14 amino acids. Here the CDR3 DNA reads TGTGCCACCAGTGATCAGGGGGAGATGAGTGGCTACACCTTC. The encoded protein is CATSDQGEMSGYTF.

The J gene is TRBJ1-4, the V gene TRBV19, with D perhaps TRBD1 (5 bases). V gave up 4 bases and J gave up 4 bases, with 19 bases separating them. Germline V CDR1 and CDR2: LNHDA, SQIVND (reference sequence). The CDR3 consists of 17 residues. CDR3 DNA: TGTGCCAGTAGTAAAATCCCTCCACAGGCGGGTAATGAAAAACTGTTTTTT. Encoded protein: CASSKIPPQAGNEKLFF. Using reference TRBV19 and TRBJ1-4 for the parts outside the CDR3, the full variable domain is DGGITQSPKYLFRKEGQNVTLSCEQNLNHDAMYWYRQDPGQGLRLIYYSQIVNDFQKGDIAEGYSVSREKKESFPLTVTSAQKNPTAFYLCASSKIPPQAGNEKLFFGSGTQLSVL.

This chain joins TRBV7-2 and TRBJ1-1; weak D call: TRBD1 (6 bases). Trimming stripped 5 bases from V and 0 bases from J, with 10 bases between. The V gene's germline CDR1 is SGHTA and CDR2 FQGNSA. CDR3 length: 14 amino acids. CDR3 DNA: TGTGCCAGCAGCCCGGACAGAATGAACACTGAAGCTTTCTTT. It translates to CASSPDRMNTEAFF.

A note on this clone: At the DNA level, this CDR3 is encoded by other sequences in the same sample as well. The chain joins TRBV7-2 to TRBJ2-6; D is unclear. Germline V gene lookup returns CDR1 SGHTA and CDR2 FQGNSA. The CDR3 covers 15 residues. The V and J ends lost 7 bases and 0 bases respectively, with 10 bases between them. The CDR3, as DNA: TGTGCCAGCACCTCCCTTAGCTCTGGGGCCAACGTCCTGACTTTC. It encodes CASTSLSSGANVLTF.

The V and J genes are TRBV30 and TRBJ2-5; perhaps TRBD1 as D (5 bases). Germline V gene sequence: CDR1 GTSNPN, CDR2 SVGIG (reference sequence). The CDR3 loop spans 12 amino acids. With 2 bases removed from V and 5 bases from J, the gap between germline ends came to 9 bases. CDR3 sequence (DNA): TGTGCCTGGAGTCTGGGGCCGGAGACCCAGTACTTC. Residues: CAWSLGPETQYF. Based on the CDR3 plus reference TRBV30 and TRBJ2-5, the full variable domain is SQTIHQWPATLVQPVGSPLSLECTVEGTSNPNLYWYRQAAGRGLQLLFYSVGIGQISSEVPQNLSASRPQDRQFILSSKKLLLSDSGFYLCAWSLGPETQYFGPGTRLLVL.